One and the same sample provided the 30 T cell receptor beta chains below, sequenced in a study of T cell changes during pregnancy in multiple sclerosis. Profiling relied on immunoSEQ multiplex PCR, and the TCRdb table lists in-frame clones only, not all of them. The sample holds roughly 88,000 clones, 92% seen once. Sequencing used peripheral blood, obtained in the first trimester of pregnancy. These receptors were collected from a female donor with multiple sclerosis, enrolled in a pregnancy study.

CDR3 amino acids: CASSFLTGGAFF. CDR3 nucleotides: TGTGCCAGCAGTTTCCTCACCGGGGGGGCTTTCTTT. The chain employs TRBV28 and TRBJ1-1; a possible D gene is TRBD1 (5 bases). The V gene lost 3 bases and the J gene lost 11 bases, with 13 bases spanning the gap. The germline V gene has CDR1 MDHEN and CDR2 SYDVKM. The CDR3 is 12 amino acids.

DNA of the CDR3: TGCGCCAGCAGCTTGGCCCCGACTAGCGGGGCCAGCTCCTACGAGCAGTACTTC. The encoded protein is CASSLAPTSGASSYEQYF. V and J are TRBV5-1 and TRBJ2-7; 11 bases are shared with TRBD2. The CDR3 covers 18 residues. J gave up 0 bases and V 0 bases, and 8 bases lay outside the gene matches. Germline V gives CDR1 SGHRS, CDR2 YFSETQ.

The chain is built from TRBV7-6 and TRBJ2-5, with 12 bases aligning to TRBD1. Germline lookup yields CDR1 SGHVS and CDR2 FNYEAQ. The V segment lost 6 bases and the J segment 1 base; nucleotides outside the gene matches: 6. This CDR3 is built from 16 residues. CDR3 in DNA: TGTGCCAGCAGACATGGGACAGGGGGCCGCCAAGAGACCCAGTACTTC. Encoded protein: CASRHGTGGRQETQYF.

The J gene is TRBJ2-7, the V gene TRBV28, with 7 bases identical to TRBD1. CDR3 length: 15 residues. Germline loops: CDR1 MDHEN, CDR2 SYDVKM. J gave up 6 bases and V 5 bases, and 13 bases lay outside the gene matches. The CDR3, as DNA: TGTGCCAGCAGTCCTACGAGACAGGGTTCGGCCGAGCAGTACTTC. It is translated as CASSPTRQGSAEQYF.

V gene TRBV6-1 combines with J gene TRBJ2-7; possible D gene TRBD2, 6 bases. V was cut by 4 bases and J by 1 base, with 11 bases left in between. The CDR3 has 14 residues. Germline-derived CDR1 and CDR2 are MNHNS and SASEGT. The CDR3, as DNA: TGTGCCAGCAGTGTGACTAGTGAGTCCTACGAGCAGTACTTC. Its translation: CASSVTSESYEQYF.

The chain employs TRBV11-2 and TRBJ1-5; the D is unclear. V shed 3 bases and J shed 0 bases, with 9 bases lying between them. The germline V gene has CDR1 SGHAT and CDR2 FQNNGV. The CDR3 loop spans 15 amino acids. The CDR3 DNA is TGTGCCAGCAGCTTCGAGGTTTATAGCAATCAGCCCCAGCATTTT. It codes for CASSFEVYSNQPQHF.

The chain uses TRBV6-6 and TRBJ1-5; D perhaps matches TRBD1 (5 bases). Germline V lookup: CDR1 MNHNY, CDR2 SVGAGI (reference sequence). The V end was cut by 6 bases, the J end by 1 base, with 13 bases between. The CDR3 totals 15 residues. In DNA, the CDR3 is TGTGCCAGCAGGGTGGGACGGGGGAGCAATCAGCCCCAGCATTTT. Protein sequence: CASRVGRGSNQPQHF.

This chain uses TRBV9 with TRBJ2-5; 9 positions match TRBD1. The CDR3 is 15 residues long. V shed 4 bases and J 0 bases; nucleotides not matched to a gene: 4. Germline lookup yields CDR1 SGDLS and CDR2 YYNGEE. This CDR3 is CASSPWDRDQETQYF. The DNA for the CDR3 is TGTGCCAGCAGCCCCTGGGACAGGGACCAAGAGACCCAGTACTTC.

The chain combines TRBV2 with TRBJ2-3; weak D call: TRBD2 (5 bases). Germline V gene sequence: CDR1 SNHLY, CDR2 FYNNEI. Trimming left V 5 bases short and J 2 bases short, with 11 bases between. The CDR3 contains 14 residues. The CDR3 reads CASSPERFTDTQYF. The CDR3 coding sequence is TGTGCCAGCAGTCCCGAGCGGTTCACAGATACGCAGTATTTT.

The chain has TRBV11-2 and TRBJ2-1; no firm D call. Trimming pared 0 bases from V and 9 bases from J, leaving 21 bases between. CDR1 and CDR2 (germline): SGHAT, FQNNGV. The CDR3 is made up of 17 amino acids. This chain's CDR3 is CASSLDFSGSGSGEQFF. CDR3 sequence (DNA): TGTGCCAGCAGCTTAGATTTCTCCGGGTCTGGTTCTGGTGAGCAGTTCTTC. Combining the CDR3 with reference TRBV11-2 and TRBJ2-1 gives the whole variable domain EAGVAQSPRYKIIEKRQSVAFWCNPISGHATLYWYQQILGQGPKLLIQFQNNGVVDDSQLPKDRFSAERLKGVDSTLKIQPAKLEDSAVYLCASSLDFSGSGSGEQFFGPGTRLTVL.

V gene TRBV5-1 combines with J gene TRBJ1-5; D is unresolved. The germline V gene has CDR1 SGHRS and CDR2 YFSETQ. Trimming stripped 10 bases from V and 9 bases from J, with 20 bases between. The length of the CDR3 is 13 residues. CDR3 sequence reads: CASRVSEEGPQHF. CDR3 coding DNA: TGCGCCTCAAGGGTCAGCGAAGAGGGGCCCCAGCATTTT.

The chain joins TRBV11-2 to TRBJ2-7, with 8 bases that match TRBD2. Germline values: CDR1 SGHAT, CDR2 FQNNGV. The CDR3 is 18 residues long. The junction had 16 bases not matched to a gene; V was cut back by 6 bases and J by 0 bases. Written as DNA, the CDR3 is TGTGCCAGCAGAAGCCCTTGGGGCGGGAGGAGAATCTCCTACGAGCAGTACTTC. Translated, it gives CASRSPWGGRRISYEQYF.

The V and J genes are TRBV7-2 and TRBJ2-1; possibly TRBD2 for D (6 bases). CDR3 length: 13 amino acids. V lost 1 base, J lost 8 bases, and 9 bases lay in between. Germline CDR1 and CDR2: SGHTA and FQGNSA. Here the CDR3 DNA reads TGTGCCAGCAGCTTAGGGCGGGGTGATGAGCAGTTCTTC. It specifies CASSLGRGDEQFF. The full variable domain, in which reference TRBV7-2 and TRBJ2-1 provide the parts outside the CDR3, is GAGVSQSPSNKVTEKGKDVELRCDPISGHTALYWYRQSLGQGLEFLIYFQGNSAPDKSGLPSDRFSAERTGGSVSTLTIQRTQQEDSAVYLCASSLGRGDEQFFGPGTRLTVL.

This chain joins TRBV9 and TRBJ2-1, with 9 bases lining up with TRBD2. The ends lost 0 bases at V and 5 bases at J; junction bases unmatched: 0. The CDR3 has 14 residues. In germline, CDR1 is SGDLS, CDR2 YYNGEE. The CDR3 protein is CASSVVAGDNEQFF. The CDR3 nucleotides are TGTGCCAGCAGCGTAGTAGCGGGGGACAATGAGCAGTTCTTC. Variable domain in full (rest from reference TRBV9 and TRBJ2-1): DSGVTQTPKHLITATGQRVTLRCSPRSGDLSVYWYQQSLDQGLQFLIQYYNGEERAKGNILERFSAQQFPDLHSELNLSSLELGDSALYFCASSVVAGDNEQFFGPGTRLTVL.

This chain uses TRBV9 with TRBJ2-3; unclear D gene. Germline V CDR1 and CDR2: SGDLS, YYNGEE. This CDR3 has 14 amino acids. V was shortened by 0 bases and J by 1 base, with 6 bases between the two germline ends. In DNA form, the CDR3 reads TGTGCCAGCAGCGTAGGGCTTGGCACAGATACGCAGTATTTT. Amino acids: CASSVGLGTDTQYF.

This clone was seen just once. The chain recombines TRBV27 with TRBJ2-2; 7 nucleotides align to TRBD1. V was clipped by 0 bases and J by 6 bases; unmatched bases: 7. The CDR3 has 16 residues. Germline CDR1 reads MNHEY; CDR2 reads SMNVEV (reference sequence). The CDR3 coding sequence is TGTGCCAGCAGTTTATCAGGGGGCCGCATTTCCGGGGAGCTGTTTTTT. It is translated as CASSLSGGRISGELFF.

This chain joins TRBV28 and TRBJ1-2, with 7 positions matching TRBD1. J was trimmed by 7 bases and V by 5 bases; bases with no gene match: 7. The CDR3 consists of 13 residues. CDR1 is MDHEN, CDR2 SYDVKM, per germline. The CDR3 spells CASSPPQGIGYTF. DNA of the CDR3: TGTGCCAGCAGTCCACCACAGGGGATTGGCTACACCTTC.

The chain couples TRBV5-1 to TRBJ2-1; TRBD2 aligns across 14 bases. The V gene end was trimmed by 5 bases and the J gene end by 10 bases; junction bases not matched to a gene: 8. Germline CDR1 reads SGHRS; CDR2 reads YFSETQ. This CDR3 contains 15 residues. CDR3 nucleotides: TGCGCCAGCAGTGACGGAGGGACTAGCGGGAGCGAGCAGTTCTTC. Translating gives CASSDGGTSGSEQFF.

The chain's CDR3 is CASSRTGTGDNQPQHF. The CDR3 region has the DNA TGCGCCAGCAGCCGCACCGGGACAGGGGACAATCAGCCCCAGCATTTT. V and J are TRBV5-1 and TRBJ1-5, with 10 bases fitting TRBD1. This CDR3 has 16 residues. Trimming removed 4 bases from V and 3 bases from J; junction bases left unmatched: 7. The germline CDR1 and CDR2 sequences are SGHRS and YFSETQ.

The V gene is TRBV10-2, the J gene TRBJ2-7, with 14 bases identical to TRBD2. Germline V gene lookup returns CDR1 WSHSY and CDR2 SAAADI. The trim removed 3 bases at V and 4 bases at J, leaving 14 bases unmatched. The CDR3 spans 19 residues. The CDR3 sequence is CASSEVGTSGSPREYEQYF. The CDR3 DNA is TGCGCCAGCAGTGAAGTCGGGACTAGCGGGAGCCCCAGGGAGTACGAGCAGTACTTC.

The chain recombines TRBV6-6 with TRBJ2-1; 7 bases map to TRBD2. This CDR3 contains 14 residues. The germline gives CDR1 MNHNY, CDR2 SVGAGI (reference sequence). With V trimmed by 4 bases and J by 1 base, 1 base remained unmatched. The CDR3 DNA reads TGTGCCAGCAGTTGGCGGGAGTCCTACAATGAGCAGTTCTTC. It specifies CASSWRESYNEQFF.

CDR3 nucleotide sequence: TGCGCCAGCAGTGAGAAGCATCCGGGACTAGCGGGAGCCACAGATACGCAGTATTTT. Residues: CASSEKHPGLAGATDTQYF. The V and J genes are TRBV10-1 and TRBJ2-3, with 14 nucleotides matching TRBD2. V dropped 2 bases and J dropped 2; count of bases not matched to a gene: 9. The germline gives CDR1 WNHNN, CDR2 SYGVQD (reference sequence). The CDR3 is 19 amino acids.

This rearrangement joins TRBV10-2 to TRBJ1-5; D possibly corresponds to TRBD1 (5 bases). CDR1 and CDR2 (germline): WSHSY, SAAADI. The CDR3 is 14 amino acids. With 9 bases removed from V and 2 bases from J, the gap between germline ends came to 14 bases. CDR3: CASTEGAGNQPQHF. CDR3 bases: TGCGCCAGTACGGAAGGGGCTGGCAATCAGCCCCAGCATTTT.

V and J are TRBV7-3 and TRBJ2-1; 7 bases map to TRBD2. The germline gives CDR1 SGHTA, CDR2 FQGTGA. This CDR3 spans 16 amino acids. Germline trimming cut 2 bases from V and 8 bases from J; bases unmatched to any gene: 12. CDR3 protein: CASSLSVGLGFDEQFF. CDR3 nucleotide sequence: TGTGCCAGCAGCTTATCTGTCGGACTAGGGTTTGATGAGCAGTTCTTC.

The V and J genes are TRBV6-6 and TRBJ2-2, with 8 bases matching TRBD2. V shed 5 bases, J shed 5 bases, and the junction held 7 bases outside the gene matches. The CDR3 loop spans 15 amino acids. Germline assignment: CDR1 MNHNY and CDR2 SVGAGI (reference sequence). The DNA of the CDR3 is TGTGCCAGCAGTCCCCCCGGGACTAGGACCGGGGAGCTGTTTTTT. Its protein product is CASSPPGTRTGELFF.

This clone was counted once. The chain has TRBV27 and TRBJ1-2; D is uncertain. This CDR3 has 13 residues. V was cut by 5 bases and J by 7 bases, with 14 bases left in between. Germline CDR1 MNHEY, CDR2 SMNVEV (reference sequence). Here the CDR3 DNA reads TGTGCCAGCAGTCCATCCCTCGGGTTTGGCTACACCTTC. Translating it yields CASSPSLGFGYTF.

The rearrangement uses TRBV4-1 and TRBJ1-2, with 7 bases identical to TRBD1. The germline gives CDR1 MGHRA, CDR2 YSYEKL. This CDR3 comprises 15 residues. Trimming removed 0 bases from V and 2 bases from J; junction bases left unmatched: 3. This CDR3 is CASSQEGTANYGYTF. In DNA form, the CDR3 reads TGCGCCAGCAGCCAAGAGGGGACAGCGAACTATGGCTACACCTTC.

The rearrangement uses TRBV7-9 and TRBJ1-3, with 8 bases aligning to TRBD1. J was trimmed by 0 bases and V by 3 bases; bases with no gene match: 4. This CDR3 region has 16 residues. Germline values: CDR1 SEHNR, CDR2 FQNEAQ (reference sequence). The CDR3 coding sequence is TGTGCCAGCAGCTTGACAGGGGCCAGCTCTGGAAACACCATATATTTT. Translated: CASSLTGASSGNTIYF.

The chain joins TRBV19 to TRBJ1-4; 9 bases are shared with TRBD1. The germline gives CDR1 LNHDA, CDR2 SQIVND (reference sequence). Trimming at V came to 5 bases and at J to 8 bases, leaving 9 bases not matched to a gene. The CDR3 is 15 residues long. The CDR3 bases are TGTGCCAGTAGTCTCGGGACAGGGTATTGGGAAAAACTGTTTTTT. Translated, it gives CASSLGTGYWEKLFF.

A single count supports this clone. The CDR3 region has the DNA TGTGCCAGCAGTTGGGGCCCGAGCTCCTACGAGCAGTACTTC. It translates to CASSWGPSSYEQYF. The V call is TRBV27, the J call TRBJ2-7; perhaps TRBD1 as D (5 bases). This CDR3 is 14 amino acids long. The V end was cut by 4 bases, the J end by 0 bases, with 10 bases between. Germline V gene data show CDR1 as MNHEY and CDR2 as SMNVEV (reference sequence).